This T cell receptor (beta chain) appears in the sequencing data of a study of T cell changes during pregnancy in multiple sclerosis. The method was immunoSEQ multiplex PCR; TCRdb's version includes in-frame clones alone and lacks a portion of them. The repertoire holds fewer than 90,000 clones, with roughly 95% as singletons. Germline V gene sequence: CDR1 SGHRS, CDR2 YFSETQ. CDR3 size: 14 residues. V lost 1 base and J lost 1, with 8 bases in between. The material was peripheral blood, obtained in the third trimester of pregnancy. The source of this sequence is a female donor in good health, enrolled as a control in a pregnancy study. The rearrangement links TRBV5-1 to TRBJ2-5; D is perhaps TRBD1 (5 bases). CDR3 region: CASSLIGAQETQYF. The CDR3 DNA follows: TGCGCCAGCAGCTTGATTGGGGCCCAAGAGACCCAGTACTTC.